This is a list of T cell receptor beta chains from one sample in a study of blood T cell repertoires in COVID-19. Method: immunoSEQ multiplex PCR; TCRdb's copy keeps in-frame clones and lacks some. The data hold roughly 360,000 clones, with roughly 86% observed a single time. Sequencing used PBMCs or T cells enriched from blood (not recorded which). These receptors all stem from a man younger than 45 who had recovered from COVID-19. CDR3s include the opening cysteine and the closing phenylalanine or tryptophan. The D gene is left open where the match is weak. Clone size, where shown, is once, few, many, or a class for clones that have expanded.

TRBJ1-5 | NA | TRBV7-9 | TRBD1 | TGTGCCAGCAGCTCAGACAGGGGTAATCAGCCCCAGCATTTT | CASSSDRGNQPQHF
TRBJ1-4 | NA | TRBV4-1 | TRBD1 | TGCGCCAGCAGCCAAGAGGACAGGGCGAAAGAAAAACTGTTTTTT | CASSQEDRAKEKLFF
TRBJ2-1 | NA | TRBV11-2 | NA | TGTGCCAGCAGCTTAGACGGACAGATAGCGAATGAGCAGTTCTTC | CASSLDGQIANEQFF
TRBJ2-7 | few | TRBV27 | TRBD1 | TGTGCCAGCAGTTTATCCCCTACAGGGGGCGACGAGCAGTACTTC | CASSLSPTGGDEQYF
TRBJ1-2 | few | TRBV7-9 | TRBD1 | TGTGCCAGCAGCCGGACAGGGACTAACTATGGCTACACCTTC | CASSRTGTNYGYTF
TRBJ1-1 | NA | TRBV6-2/TRBV6-3 | NA | TGTGCCAGCAGTTACTCGAGCGGAACGAACACTGAAGCTTTCTTT | CASSYSSGTNTEAFF
TRBJ1-2 | few | TRBV4-2 | TRBD1 | TGTGCCAGCAGCCAACCCGGGACAGGGCTGGATGGCTACACCTTC | CASSQPGTGLDGYTF
TRBJ2-7 | NA | TRBV30 | NA | TGTGCCTGGAGTGAAGTCTATGGCAGGGGGAGGTCTGGGCAGTACTTC | CAWSEVYGRGRSGQYF
TRBJ1-6 | NA | TRBV4-1 | TRBD1 | TGCGCCAGCAGCCAAGAAGGGGGCGCCTATAATTCACCCCTCCACTTT | CASSQEGGAYNSPLHF
TRBJ2-2 | NA | TRBV27 | NA | TGTGCCAGCAGTTTATTCGGAGCTTTGAACACCGGGGAGCTGTTTTTT | CASSLFGALNTGELFF
TRBJ2-3 | NA | TRBV4-2 | NA | TGTGCCAGCAGCCTTTCATCGGGGAACACAGATACGCAGTATTTT | CASSLSSGNTDTQYF
TRBJ2-1 | NA | TRBV18 | TRBD2 | TGTGCCAGCTCACCACGTCCTAGCGGGGGCCACTCCTACAATGAGCAGTTCTTC | CASSPRPSGGHSYNEQFF
TRBJ1-5 | NA | TRBV4-1 | NA | TGCGCCAGCAGCCAAGTCGGACAGTCAGATCAGCCCCAGCATTTT | CASSQVGQSDQPQHF
TRBJ2-3 | NA | TRBV7-9 | TRBD2 | TGTGCCAGCAGCTTACTTAGCGGGGGGCTAGATACGCAGTATTTT | CASSLLSGGLDTQYF
TRBJ1-1 | NA | TRBV3-1/TRBV3-2 | TRBD1 | TGTGCCAGCAGCCAAGGCCGACAGGGGCGGCCGGAGAACACTGAAGCTTTCTTT | CASSQGRQGRPENTEAFF
TRBJ1-1 | NA | TRBV29-1 | TRBD1 | TGCAGCGCCGAAACCGGGACAGGGGGGAGTGAAGCTTTCTTT | CSAETGTGGSEAFF
TRBJ2-7 | NA | TRBV19 | TRBD1 | TGTGCCAGTAGTACTTCACCAGGGGGCTCGTACGAGCAGTACTTC | CASSTSPGGSYEQYF
TRBJ1-6 | NA | TRBV6-5 | NA | TGTGCCAGCAGTTACTGGGGGCTCAGGGATTCACCCCTCCACTTT | CASSYWGLRDSPLHF
TRBJ2-3 | NA | TRBV4-3 | TRBD2 | TGCGCCAGCAGCCAGGACCGATTAGCGGGGGTTGCAGATACGCAGTATTTT | CASSQDRLAGVADTQYF
TRBJ1-1 | NA | TRBV7-9 | NA | TGTGCCAGCAGCTACCCGGGCCAGGGGACTGAAGCTTTCTTT | CASSYPGQGTEAFF
TRBJ1-2 | NA | TRBV23-1 | NA | TGCGCCAGCAGATTAACAGGGTATTATGGCTACACCTTC | CASRLTGYYGYTF
TRBJ1-2 | NA | TRBV5-4 | TRBD1 | TGTGCCAGCGCGAATGTCGGGACAGTTGGCTACACCTTC | CASANVGTVGYTF
TRBJ1-2 | few | TRBV29-1 | NA | TGCAGCTTACGAGGCGAGGGCCACTATGGCTACACCTTC | CSLRGEGHYGYTF
TRBJ1-4 | once | TRBV19 | NA | TGTGCCAGTAGTTTGAGGAGTCCTTTTGAAAAACTGTTTTTT | CASSLRSPFEKLFF
TRBJ2-3 | once | TRBV2 | NA | TGTGCCAGCAGCGCCCCGGTGGATACGCAGTATTTT | CASSAPVDTQYF
TRBJ2-1 | NA | TRBV5-8 | TRBD2 | TGTGCCAGCAGCTTGGTTGCGGGGGGCGCCTACAATGAGCAGTTCTTC | CASSLVAGGAYNEQFF
TRBJ1-4 | NA | TRBV30 | NA | TGTGCCTGGAGGAGTGGAACTAATGAAAAACTGTTTTTT | CAWRSGTNEKLFF
TRBJ2-7 | NA | TRBV10-1 | NA | TGCGCCAGCAGTACCTCGGACAGTTTAAACGAGCAGTACTTC | CASSTSDSLNEQYF
TRBJ1-6 | NA | TRBV7-9 | NA | TGTGCCAGCAGAAAAACCGACAGTCTATCACCCCTCCACTTT | CASRKTDSLSPLHF
TRBJ2-2 | NA | TRBV19 | TRBD1 | TGTGCCAGTACCGCCGACAGGGGGAACACCGGGGAGCTGTTTTTT | CASTADRGNTGELFF
TRBJ1-3 | NA | TRBV29-1 | NA | TGCAGCGTTGAGGACCCTATCATGGACAGTACTGGAAACACCATATATTTT | CSVEDPIMDSTGNTIYF
TRBJ2-3 | NA | TRBV7-2 | TRBD2 | TGTGCCAGCAGCGAGAGCGGGGGGGACACAGATACGCAGTATTTT | CASSESGGDTDTQYF
TRBJ2-3 | NA | TRBV7-9 | NA | TGTGCCTCCTGGTTGGCGGGCTACACAGATACGCAGTATTTT | CASWLAGYTDTQYF
TRBJ2-2 | NA | TRBV7-8 | TRBD1 | TGTGCCAGCAGCCCGACAGGGCAGGGGGTGAACACCGGGGAGCTGTTTTTT | CASSPTGQGVNTGELFF
TRBJ1-6 | once | TRBV30 | NA | TGTGCCTGGACGGGCAGGGTGAACAATTCACCCCTCCACTTT | CAWTGRVNNSPLHF
TRBJ2-2 | once | TRBV5-6 | TRBD1 | TGTGCCAGCAGCCTGCTACAGGGGGCCAACACCGGGGAGCTGTTTTTT | CASSLLQGANTGELFF
TRBJ2-1 | NA | TRBV18 | TRBD1 | TGTGCCAGCTCATCCGTGACAGGGGAAAACTACAATGAGCAGTTCTTC | CASSSVTGENYNEQFF
TRBJ2-2 | NA | TRBV9 | NA | TGTGCCAGCAGCCCTTCTTCGGCGGGCGGGGAGCTGTTTTTT | CASSPSSAGGELFF
TRBJ2-7 | NA | TRBV5-1 | TRBD1 | TGCGCCAGCAGCTTGGCCTACAGGGGGCTCGAGCAGTACTTC | CASSLAYRGLEQYF
TRBJ1-5 | NA | TRBV19 | NA | TGTGCCAGTAGTGCCTCAGATCTCCCGTACGAGGATCAGCCCCAGCATTTT | CASSASDLPYEDQPQHF
TRBJ1-6 | NA | TRBV6-5 | NA | TGTGCCAGCAGCCGGGTCGAGAATTCACCCCTCCACTTT | CASSRVENSPLHF
TRBJ2-7 | few | TRBV10-3 | TRBD1 | TGTGCCATCAGGGGGACAGGGGCCTTCTCCTACGAGCAGTACTTC | CAIRGTGAFSYEQYF
TRBJ1-1 | NA | TRBV11-2 | TRBD1 | TGTGCCAGCAGCTTAGACGGGACAGGCATGAACACTGAAGCTTTCTTT | CASSLDGTGMNTEAFF
TRBJ1-6 | NA | TRBV3-1/TRBV3-2 | NA | TGTGCCAGCAGCCAAGATGCGGGATTAATGAATTCACCCCTCCACTTT | CASSQDAGLMNSPLHF
TRBJ1-4 | NA | TRBV29-1 | NA | TGCAGCGTTGGTTCAGGGCCAACTAATGAAAAACTGTTTTTT | CSVGSGPTNEKLFF
TRBJ2-1 | NA | TRBV10-3 | NA | TGTGCCATCAGCAAGGACAGTTACAATGAGCAGTTCTTC | CAISKDSYNEQFF
TRBJ1-3 | NA | TRBV5-1 | TRBD1 | TGCGCCAGCAGCTTAACCACGACAGGGAGGATTGGAAACACCATATATTTT | CASSLTTTGRIGNTIYF
TRBJ1-2 | NA | TRBV10-3 | NA | TGTGCCATCAGTCCGACTGATAACTATGGCTACACCTTC | CAISPTDNYGYTF
TRBJ2-7 | NA | TRBV7-2 | TRBD2 | TGTGCCAGCAGCTTTAGCGGGGGGGGACCCTACGAGCAGTACTTC | CASSFSGGGPYEQYF